These T cell receptor beta chains were read from a single sample in a study of regulatory T cells in long-lasting Graves disease. TCRdb itself ran the multiplex PCR reads through MiXCR, one entry per CDR3 protein. This sample yields a few hundred thousand distinct CDR3 sequences, of which approximately 25% are seen a single time; around 30% belongs to the top ten. The specimen comprised peripheral blood mononuclear cells (PBMCs), sampled when the disease was refractory, from a patient treated with antithyroid drugs. The receptors come from a woman aged 40 to 50 with Graves disease. The CDR3 runs from the conserved cysteine through the conserved F or W. Clone size is stated in some rows and not others, as once, few, many or a class when expanded.

j_gene,v_gene,abundance,CDR3aa
TRBJ1-5,TRBV29-1,many,CSVSGQGGQPQHF
TRBJ2-5,TRBV15,many,CATSELAGGEREETQYF
TRBJ2-7,TRBV7-9,-,CASRKSRGVSYEQYF
TRBJ1-5,TRBV6-2/TRBV6-3,many,CASSYGGWQPQHF
TRBJ1-3,TRBV2,many,CASSERRRSGNTIYF
TRBJ1-6,TRBV12-3/TRBV12-4,-,CASSFSGFESLHF
TRBJ2-5,TRBV15,many,CATSMTGRETQYF
TRBJ1-1,TRBV4-1,few,CASSQNRNTEAFF
TRBJ2-2,TRBV27,many,CASSPLATNTGELFF
TRBJ1-1,TRBV10-2,-,CASTENTEALF
TRBJ1-5,TRBV28,many,CASSWTGRQPQHF
TRBJ2-4,TRBV25-1,-,CASSASGGAKNIQYF
TRBJ2-2,TRBV15,many,CATSRASITGELFF
TRBJ2-7,TRBV5-6,few,CASSLWDRFSYEQYF
TRBJ1-3,TRBV28,-,CASSSPTGYGNTIYF
TRBJ2-2,TRBV30,few,CAWSATGYTGELFF
TRBJ1-1,TRBV20-1,-,CSAGRLERKAFF
TRBJ2-7,TRBV7-8,many,CASSVEWDPTYEQYF
TRBJ1-2,TRBV28,many,CASSRGQPYGYTF
TRBJ2-1,TRBV11-1,-,CASSSSAEGYNEQFF
TRBJ1-1,TRBV9,few,CASSYGRGDTEAFF
TRBJ1-5,TRBV5-1,-,CASSLVGPQPQHF
TRBJ1-1,TRBV5-1,few,CASSFREGGEAFF
TRBJ2-1,TRBV28,few,CASSLLLAGGDNEQFF
TRBJ1-2,TRBV4-1,few,CASSQGQTLNYGYTF
TRBJ2-2,TRBV2,-,CASGEPRTGGTGELFF
TRBJ2-1,TRBV12-3/TRBV12-4,many,CASSLAGGPRDEQFF
TRBJ2-5,TRBV24-1,few,CATSDPRDGQETQYF
TRBJ1-5,TRBV2,-,CASSTLGDRGNQPQHF
TRBJ1-6,TRBV24-1,-,CATLATRPNSPLHF
TRBJ2-7,TRBV4-1,-,CASSPTGGGSYEQYF
TRBJ2-3,TRBV28,many,CASSLIVSPSTDTQYF